This T cell receptor (beta chain) emerged from a study of tissue T cells after allogeneic stem cell transplantation. The CDR3 contains 15 residues. V was clipped by 4 bases and J by 0 bases; unmatched bases: 5. Germline lookup yields CDR1 LNHDA and CDR2 SQIVND (reference sequence). Study-wide results and limits: Few T cell clones were shared across patients, but motif clusters showed tissue-specific shared signatures. In patients and mice, blood and spleen missed much of tissue repertoire. TCR repertoires tracked anatomic similarity, regardless of disease or transplant status.

Concerning this clone: What it recognizes is unknown.

The data were produced by immunoSEQ multiplex PCR, yet TCRdb's version contains in-frame clones alone and is incomplete. The data show 9,400 or so clones, roughly 64% seen once. V gene TRBV19 combines with J gene TRBJ1-2; 7 nucleotides match TRBD1. The sequence derives from a woman aged 18-49 years with breast cancer. The sample in question was tissue from the ileum, obtained at autopsy. CDR3: CASSRGQYPNYGYTF. The CDR3 region has the DNA TGTGCCAGTAGTAGGGGACAGTACCCTAACTATGGCTACACCTTC.